What follows are 24 T cell receptor beta chains derived from one specimen sequenced in a study of blood T cell repertoires in COVID-19. The method was immunoSEQ multiplex PCR; TCRdb's version includes in-frame clones alone and lacks a portion of them. This table has 80,000 to 100,000 clones, more than 65% appearing once. The source material was peripheral blood. The receptor source for this set is a human donor in a cohort sampled during active COVID-19.

This rearrangement joins TRBV2 to TRBJ2-6; TRBD1 aligns across 7 bases. The CDR3 length is 16 residues. CDR1 SNHLY and CDR2 FYNNEI come from the germline V gene. V shed 5 bases, J shed 3 bases, and the junction held 7 bases outside the gene matches. The CDR3 spells CASSPPDRRGANVLTF. The CDR3 DNA reads TGTGCCAGCAGTCCGCCGGACAGGCGTGGGGCCAACGTCCTGACTTTC.

This chain connects TRBV5-1 to TRBJ2-1; 8 nucleotides line up with TRBD1. This CDR3 has 17 amino acids. CDR1 and CDR2 (germline): SGHRS, YFSETQ. The J segment lost 8 bases and the V segment lost 0 bases, leaving 13 bases of the junction unmatched. The CDR3 here is CASSLGAGTGMSDEQFF. The CDR3 nucleotides read TGCGCCAGCAGCTTGGGAGCCGGGACAGGCATGTCCGATGAGCAGTTCTTC.

CDR3 protein: CASSYTRTGPTYEQYF. CDR3 in DNA: TGTGCCAGCAGTTACACTCGGACAGGGCCCACCTACGAGCAGTACTTC. The chain joins TRBV6-5 to TRBJ2-7, with 8 bases aligning to TRBD1. With V trimmed by 2 bases and J by 2 bases, 8 bases remained unmatched. CDR3 length: 16 amino acids. Germline V CDR1 and CDR2: MNHEY, SVGAGI.

The chain links TRBV11-2 to TRBJ2-3; possible D gene TRBD1, 5 bases. Germline V gene sequence: CDR1 SGHAT, CDR2 FQNNGV. The CDR3 is 14 amino acids. Trimming left V 6 bases short and J 2 bases short, with 12 bases between. CDR3 in DNA: TGTGCCAGCAGACAGACGGACACCACAGATACGCAGTATTTT. Protein sequence: CASRQTDTTDTQYF.

The chain links TRBV7-9 to TRBJ1-3, with 10 bases fitting TRBD1. J was trimmed by 1 base and V by 5 bases; bases with no gene match: 2. In germline, CDR1 is SEHNR, CDR2 FQNEAQ (reference sequence). The CDR3 is 15 residues long. This CDR3 is CASSRDRGSGNTIYF. In DNA, the CDR3 is TGTGCCAGCAGCAGGGACAGGGGATCTGGAAACACCATATATTTT.

This chain uses TRBV9 with TRBJ2-3; the D gene is possibly TRBD2 (6 bases). The germline V and J ends were trimmed by 3 bases and 1 base, with 9 bases remaining between them. The CDR3 sequence is 14 residues long. Germline CDR1 SGDLS, CDR2 YYNGEE. CDR3 coding DNA: TGTGCCAGCAGCGCGGCTAGCGGCACAGATACGCAGTATTTT. Residues: CASSAASGTDTQYF.

This clone was picked up a small number of times. The J gene is TRBJ2-2, the V gene TRBV2; TRBD2 aligns across 10 bases. The CDR3 is 16 residues long. The germline CDR1 and CDR2 sequences are SNHLY and FYNNEI. V lost 6 bases to trimming and J lost 5 bases; unmatched junction nucleotides: 9. CDR3 in DNA: TGTGCCAGCAGAGATCTAGCGGGAGTAGGAACCGGGGAGCTGTTTTTT. This translates into CASRDLAGVGTGELFF.

On this clone itself: Other DNA sequences in this sample translate to the same CDR3. The chain's CDR3 is CASSPGGNTEAFF. CDR3 sequence (DNA): TGTGCCAGCTCACCTGGAGGGAACACTGAAGCTTTCTTT. The chain uses TRBV18 and TRBJ1-1; no clear D. The germline V gene encodes CDR1 KGHSH and CDR2 LQKENI. The V end was cut by 3 bases, the J end by 1 base, with 6 bases between. The CDR3 runs to 13 residues.

The chain combines TRBV28 with TRBJ1-1, with D maybe TRBD1 (5 bases). The germline V gene has CDR1 MDHEN and CDR2 SYDVKM. There are 13 residues in the CDR3. V lost 3 bases to trimming and J lost 1 base, with 6 bases between them. CDR3 in DNA: TGTGCCAGCAGTTTCGGGGGGAACACTGAAGCTTTCTTT. As protein: CASSFGGNTEAFF.

The chain recombines TRBV29-1 with TRBJ1-3; tentatively, D is TRBD1 (5 bases). Trimming stripped 5 bases from V and 0 bases from J, with 14 bases between. This CDR3 comprises 15 residues. Germline V lookup: CDR1 SQVTM, CDR2 ANQGSEA. CDR3 amino acids: CSVRMPGGSGNTIYF. CDR3 nucleotide sequence: TGCAGCGTTCGAATGCCGGGGGGCTCTGGAAACACCATATATTTT. Full variable domain (remainder filled in from reference TRBV29-1 and TRBJ1-3): SAVISQKPSRDICQRGTSLTIQCQVDSQVTMMFWYRQQPGQSLTLIATANQGSEATYESGFVIDKFPISRPNLTFSTLTVSNMSPEDSSIYLCSVRMPGGSGNTIYFGEGSWLTVV.

This clone showed up just a few times. The CDR3: CASSVTGGVAGYTF. CDR3 coding DNA: TGTGCCAGCAGCGTTACAGGGGGAGTCGCTGGCTACACCTTC. The chain carries TRBV7-9 and TRBJ1-2; 8 bases align to TRBD1. Germline values: CDR1 SEHNR, CDR2 FQNEAQ (reference sequence). The V and J ends lost 5 bases and 7 bases, in that order; junction bases with no gene match: 9. CDR3 length: 14 amino acids.

The gene calls are TRBV30 and TRBJ1-1; D is undetermined. CDR1 is GTSNPN and CDR2 is SVGIG in the germline V gene (reference sequence). The CDR3 spans 13 residues. Trimming cost V 0 bases and J 4 bases, with 9 bases left between them. In DNA, the CDR3 is TGTGCCTGGAGTGTACGGCCTAGCACTGAAGCTTTCTTT. The encoded protein is CAWSVRPSTEAFF.

This chain connects TRBV19 to TRBJ1-1; D gene unclear. V lost 7 bases and J 1 base, leaving 13 bases between the germline ends. The CDR3 runs to 14 residues. The germline V gene encodes CDR1 LNHDA and CDR2 SQIVND (reference sequence). The chain's CDR3 is CASMARMENTEAFF. As DNA, the CDR3 is TGTGCCAGTATGGCGCGGATGGAGAACACTGAAGCTTTCTTT.

The gene calls are TRBV19 and TRBJ2-1; 8 bases agree with TRBD2. This CDR3 contains 15 residues. V lost 7 bases, J lost 8 bases, and 13 bases stayed unmatched. The germline V gene has CDR1 LNHDA and CDR2 SQIVND (reference sequence). The CDR3 region has the DNA TGTGCCAGTAAATCGGGTAGCGGGGAGGGGTATGAGCAGTTCTTC. This codes for CASKSGSGEGYEQFF. The full variable domain, with the rest looked up from reference TRBV19 and TRBJ2-1, is DGGITQSPKYLFRKEGQNVTLSCEQNLNHDAMYWYRQDPGQGLRLIYYSQIVNDFQKGDIAEGYSVSREKKESFPLTVTSAQKNPTAFYLCASKSGSGEGYEQFFGPGTRLTVL.

V is TRBV28 and J is TRBJ1-5; a possible D gene is TRBD1 (5 bases). CDR3 size: 16 residues. V lost 2 bases, J lost 1 base, and 12 bases lay in between. Germline assignment: CDR1 MDHEN and CDR2 SYDVKM. This CDR3 is CASSLGGGGSNQPQHF. Written as DNA, the CDR3 is TGTGCCAGCAGTTTAGGTGGGGGGGGGAGCAATCAGCCCCAGCATTTT.

This clone was seen once. The rearrangement links TRBV28 to TRBJ1-5; D unresolved. In germline, CDR1 is MDHEN, CDR2 SYDVKM. This CDR3 is built from 16 residues. V was clipped by 4 bases and J by 2 bases, with 15 bases between them. The CDR3 sequence: CASSSASLGGNQPQHF. The CDR3 coding sequence is TGTGCCAGCAGTTCCGCTTCCTTGGGAGGCAATCAGCCCCAGCATTTT. The variable domain in full, with the rest retrieved from reference TRBV28 and TRBJ1-5, is DVKVTQSSRYLVKRTGEKVFLECVQDMDHENMFWYRQDPGLGLRLIYFSYDVKMKEKGDIPEGYSVSREKKERFSLILESASTNQTSMYLCASSSASLGGNQPQHFGDGTRLSIL.

The chain joins TRBV5-1 to TRBJ1-1, with D perhaps matching TRBD1 (6 bases). Between the trimmed V and J ends, which lost 7 bases and 8 bases, there was a span of 18 bases. This CDR3 region has 13 residues. Germline CDR1 reads SGHRS; CDR2 reads YFSETQ. CDR3 coding DNA: TGCGCCAGCCGCAGGGGATCGAATGAGGAAGCTTTCTTT. Amino acid sequence: CASRRGSNEEAFF.

The chain combines TRBV4-1 with TRBJ1-2; D is perhaps TRBD1 (6 bases). Trimming removed 2 bases from V and 4 bases from J, with 17 bases in between. CDR3 length equals 16 residues. The germline V gene has CDR1 MGHRA and CDR2 YSYEKL. In DNA form, the CDR3 reads TGCGCCAGCAGCCAATTTACCCGGGGGGCTGGCTATGGCTACACCTTC. It encodes CASSQFTRGAGYGYTF.

This clone was counted a few times. The chain is built from TRBV5-4 and TRBJ2-5; 10 nucleotides line up with TRBD1. After removal of 4 bases from V and 4 bases from J, the junction contained 7 bases not matched to a gene. This CDR3 comprises 15 residues. CDR1 is SGHNT, CDR2 YYREEE, per germline (reference sequence). CDR3 sequence: CASSATGGASETQYF. As DNA, the CDR3 is TGTGCCAGCAGCGCGACAGGGGGCGCGTCAGAGACCCAGTACTTC.

V and J are TRBV7-9 and TRBJ1-1; D ambiguous. V was clipped by 2 bases and J by 0 bases, with 10 bases between them. The CDR3 consists of 15 residues. Germline V gives CDR1 SEHNR, CDR2 FQNEAQ (reference sequence). Written as DNA, the CDR3 is TGTGCCAGCAGCTTATCGGGCGGGATGAACACTGAAGCTTTCTTT. Translated, it gives CASSLSGGMNTEAFF.

The chain carries TRBV19 and TRBJ1-1; 10 nucleotides agree with TRBD1. The germline CDR1 and CDR2 sequences are LNHDA and SQIVND (reference sequence). The CDR3 consists of 14 residues. The trim removed 6 bases at V and 5 bases at J, leaving 6 bases unmatched. CDR3 sequence reads: CASSSGTGVTEAFF. The CDR3 nucleotides are TGTGCCAGTAGCTCCGGGACAGGGGTTACTGAAGCTTTCTTT.

This rearrangement joins TRBV5-1 to TRBJ2-7; no clear D gene. Germline CDR1 reads SGHRS; CDR2 reads YFSETQ. V lost 0 bases and J 6 bases, leaving 7 bases between the germline ends. The length of the CDR3 is 12 residues. This chain's CDR3 is CASSLDAGEQYF. DNA of the CDR3: TGCGCCAGCAGCTTGGATGCAGGCGAGCAGTACTTC. The full variable domain, in which reference TRBV5-1 and TRBJ2-7 provide the parts outside the CDR3, is KAGVTQTPRYLIKTRGQQVTLSCSPISGHRSVSWYQQTPGQGLQFLFEYFSETQRNKGNFPGRFSGRQFSNSRSEMNVSTLELGDSALYLCASSLDAGEQYFGPGTRLTVT.

V usage is TRBV18 and J usage is TRBJ2-3, with 7 bases lining up with TRBD1. The CDR3 has 14 residues. V dropped 6 bases and J dropped 4; count of bases not matched to a gene: 7. The germline V gene has CDR1 KGHSH and CDR2 LQKENI. The CDR3 loop reads CASSRDRAPDTQYF. As DNA, the CDR3 is TGTGCCAGCTCGCGCGACAGGGCTCCAGATACGCAGTATTTT.

This clone has only a few counts. J is TRBJ1-6 and V is TRBV14, with a possible D match to TRBD1 (6 bases). The CDR3 is 13 residues long. Germline loops: CDR1 SGHDN, CDR2 FVKESK. V was pared by 6 bases and J by 7 bases, with 10 bases between. Here the CDR3 reads CASRQGRNSPLHF. CDR3 coding DNA: TGTGCCAGCAGGCAGGGGCGGAATTCACCCCTCCACTTT.